A selection of T cell receptor beta chains follows, all from one sample in a study of sequential checkpoint blockade in melanoma. Produced via immunoSEQ multiplex PCR; TCRdb's table is partial and in-frame only. The data contain about 5,100 clones, 20% of them seen just once; the ten biggest clones take up around 18%. The sequenced sample was tumor tissue (inferred from file names), obtained from a patient given nivolumab and ipilimumab in sequence. The receptors originated from a human donor with melanoma. CDR3s include the opening cysteine and the closing phenylalanine or tryptophan. The D gene is left open where the match is weak. Clone size is shown for a subset of rows, as once, few, many or a class of expanded clone.

v_gene,abundance,j_gene,d_gene,CDR3aa,CDR3nt
TRBV18,few,TRBJ1-2,-,CASSPPRVTLGPVPNGYTF,TGTGCCAGCTCACCACCAAGGGTCACACTTGGGCCCGTCCCTAATGGCTACACCTTC
TRBV6-8,medium-sized,TRBJ2-1,TRBD1,CASSYDRVGRFF,TGTGCCAGCAGTTATGACAGGGTGGGGCGGTTCTTC
TRBV6-8,-,TRBJ2-1,TRBD1,CASSSPWYAGGGEQFF,TGTGCCAGCAGTTCCCCTTGGTACGCAGGGGGCGGTGAGCAGTTCTTC
TRBV28,-,TRBJ2-1,-,CASSLSWGRGKYNEQFF,TGTGCCAGCAGTTTATCCTGGGGGCGGGGGAAATACAATGAGCAGTTCTTC
TRBV18,-,TRBJ2-7,TRBD1,CASSPPGQDRTYEQYF,TGTGCCAGCTCACCACCGGGTCAGGACAGGACCTACGAGCAGTACTTC
TRBV23-1,-,TRBJ2-1,TRBD1,CASSQDSLGGQMGEQFF,TGCGCCAGCAGCCAAGATTCGCTAGGGGGACAGATGGGTGAGCAGTTCTTC
TRBV7-5,few,TRBJ1-2,-,CASSLDRGILVGYTF,TGTGCCAGCAGCCTTGACAGGGGAATTTTGGTTGGCTACACCTTC
TRBV19,-,TRBJ1-2,-,CASSPRQEGYTF,TGTGCCAGTAGTCCTCGACAGGAAGGCTACACCTTC
TRBV19,-,TRBJ1-2,-,CASRNNYAAGYTF,TGTGCCAGTAGGAACAACTATGCTGCCGGCTACACCTTC
TRBV28,many,TRBJ1-2,TRBD1,CASSGTGYANYGYTF,TGTGCCAGCAGTGGGACAGGGTACGCTAACTATGGCTACACCTTC
TRBV6-8,few,TRBJ1-2,-,CASSNRAGLRHGYTF,TGTGCCAGCAGCAATCGGGCCGGGCTTAGGCATGGCTACACCTTC
TRBV11-3,many,TRBJ1-1,-,CASSLVGWGTEAFF,TGTGCCAGCAGCTTAGTCGGGTGGGGCACTGAAGCTTTCTTT
TRBV9,many,TRBJ2-1,TRBD1,CARVKTGGGEQFF,TGTGCCAGAGTAAAAACAGGGGGCGGGGAGCAGTTCTTC
TRBV6-8,few,TRBJ2-1,-,CATQGGFGPYNEQFF,TGTGCCACTCAAGGGGGGTTTGGCCCGTACAATGAGCAGTTCTTC
TRBV11-3,few,TRBJ2-7,-,CASSFVGRKYEQYF,TGTGCCAGCAGCTTTGTGGGCAGAAAGTACGAGCAGTACTTC
TRBV28,-,TRBJ1-3,TRBD1,CASSPPDRIGNTIYF,TGTGCCAGCAGTCCGCCGGACAGGATTGGAAACACCATATATTTT